These T cell receptor beta chains were read from a single sample in a study of blood T cell repertoires in COVID-19. The data were produced by immunoSEQ multiplex PCR, yet TCRdb's version contains in-frame clones alone and is incomplete. The sample yields roughly 41,000 clones, about 85% seen once. The sample was peripheral blood. The source of these receptors is a man in his fifties or sixties with acute or convalescent COVID-19. Both conserved end residues are part of each CDR3. Fields, in order: J gene, V gene, clone size, D gene, CDR3 protein, CDR3 DNA. The D gene is left open where the match is weak. Clone size is shown for a subset of rows, as once, few, many or a class of expanded clone.

J gene: TRBJ2-5; V gene: TRBV5-4; clone size: -; D gene: -; CDR3 protein: CASSPQAETQYF; CDR3 DNA: TGTGCCAGCAGCCCTCAAGCGGAGACCCAGTACTTC
J gene: TRBJ2-7; V gene: TRBV6-5; clone size: -; D gene: TRBD2; CDR3 protein: CASSPGLAGVYEQYF; CDR3 DNA: TGTGCCAGCAGTCCCGGGCTAGCGGGGGTATACGAGCAGTACTTC
J gene: TRBJ2-3; V gene: TRBV11-3; clone size: -; D gene: TRBD2; CDR3 protein: CASSPRLAGGEATDTQYF; CDR3 DNA: TGTGCCAGCAGCCCCCGACTAGCGGGGGGGGAAGCCACAGATACGCAGTATTTT
J gene: TRBJ1-2; V gene: TRBV4-1; clone size: -; D gene: TRBD1; CDR3 protein: CASSRGQGLYYGYTF; CDR3 DNA: TGCGCCAGCAGCCGGGGACAGGGGCTCTACTATGGCTACACCTTC
J gene: TRBJ1-3; V gene: TRBV4-3; clone size: -; D gene: -; CDR3 protein: CASSQDGLSGNTIYF; CDR3 DNA: TGCGCCAGCAGCCAAGATGGGCTCTCTGGAAACACCATATATTTT
J gene: TRBJ1-1; V gene: TRBV5-1; clone size: -; D gene: -; CDR3 protein: CASSFYTGQGTEAFF; CDR3 DNA: TGCGCCAGCAGCTTTTATACAGGGCAGGGCACTGAAGCTTTCTTT
J gene: TRBJ2-1; V gene: TRBV9; clone size: -; D gene: -; CDR3 protein: CASSVNQGSYNEQFF; CDR3 DNA: TGTGCCAGCAGCGTAAATCAGGGTTCCTACAATGAGCAGTTCTTC
J gene: TRBJ2-7; V gene: TRBV14; clone size: -; D gene: TRBD2; CDR3 protein: CASRSSGGYEQYF; CDR3 DNA: TGTGCCAGCAGAAGTAGCGGGGGATACGAGCAGTACTTC
J gene: TRBJ2-1; V gene: TRBV2; clone size: few; D gene: TRBD1; CDR3 protein: CASTWTGDNEQFF; CDR3 DNA: TGTGCCAGCACTTGGACAGGGGACAATGAGCAGTTCTTC
J gene: TRBJ1-2; V gene: TRBV12-5; clone size: -; D gene: -; CDR3 protein: CASGFLGGNGYTF; CDR3 DNA: TGTGCTAGTGGTTTTTTGGGGGGGAATGGCTACACCTTC
J gene: TRBJ2-2; V gene: TRBV29-1; clone size: -; D gene: -; CDR3 protein: CSVRGIFPTGELFF; CDR3 DNA: TGCAGCGTGAGGGGGATTTTCCCCACCGGGGAGCTGTTTTTT
J gene: TRBJ2-7; V gene: TRBV27; clone size: -; D gene: -; CDR3 protein: CASSLAGVPYEQYF; CDR3 DNA: TGTGCCAGCAGTTTAGCAGGGGTTCCCTACGAGCAGTACTTC
J gene: TRBJ1-1; V gene: TRBV5-1; clone size: once; D gene: TRBD1; CDR3 protein: CASSLAPSGGGTEAFF; CDR3 DNA: TGCGCCAGCAGCTTAGCCCCATCAGGGGGCGGAACTGAAGCTTTCTTT
J gene: TRBJ1-4; V gene: TRBV11-1; clone size: -; D gene: -; CDR3 protein: CASTRDATNEKLFF; CDR3 DNA: TGTGCCAGCACCCGAGATGCAACTAATGAAAAACTGTTTTTT
J gene: TRBJ1-3; V gene: TRBV9; clone size: -; D gene: -; CDR3 protein: CASSPQGAWDSGNTIYF; CDR3 DNA: TGTGCCAGCAGCCCCCAGGGTGCCTGGGACTCTGGAAACACCATATATTTT
J gene: TRBJ1-4; V gene: TRBV7-9; clone size: -; D gene: TRBD1; CDR3 protein: CAGSGTGGEKLFF; CDR3 DNA: TGTGCCGGATCCGGGACAGGGGGTGAAAAACTGTTTTTT
J gene: TRBJ1-1; V gene: TRBV18; clone size: -; D gene: -; CDR3 protein: CASSPPTRGNTEAFF; CDR3 DNA: TGTGCCAGCTCACCACCTACCCGGGGGAACACTGAAGCTTTCTTT
J gene: TRBJ2-3; V gene: TRBV6-5; clone size: -; D gene: -; CDR3 protein: CASMEGGPTDTQYF; CDR3 DNA: TGTGCCAGCATGGAGGGGGGGCCCACAGATACGCAGTATTTT
J gene: TRBJ2-2; V gene: TRBV7-2; clone size: once; D gene: TRBD2; CDR3 protein: CASSLSLAGNGELFF; CDR3 DNA: TGTGCCAGCAGCTTAAGCCTAGCGGGGAACGGGGAGCTGTTTTTT
J gene: TRBJ1-1; V gene: TRBV7-2; clone size: -; D gene: -; CDR3 protein: CASSEQGMNTEAFF; CDR3 DNA: TGTGCCAGCAGCGAACAGGGCATGAACACTGAAGCTTTCTTT
J gene: TRBJ1-4; V gene: TRBV7-9; clone size: -; D gene: -; CDR3 protein: CASSFFTVSEKLFF; CDR3 DNA: TGTGCCAGCAGCTTCTTCACAGTTAGTGAAAAACTGTTTTTT
J gene: TRBJ1-5; V gene: TRBV27; clone size: -; D gene: TRBD1; CDR3 protein: CASSFDRGPNRGQPQHF; CDR3 DNA: TGTGCCAGCAGCTTCGACAGGGGACCTAACCGAGGCCAGCCCCAGCATTTT
J gene: TRBJ1-2; V gene: TRBV7-2; clone size: -; D gene: TRBD1; CDR3 protein: CASSSGQGAIGGYTF; CDR3 DNA: TGTGCCAGCAGCTCGGGACAGGGGGCGATTGGCGGCTACACCTTC
J gene: TRBJ1-4; V gene: TRBV10-3; clone size: once; D gene: -; CDR3 protein: CAISPFESEKLFF; CDR3 DNA: TGTGCCATCAGTCCCTTTGAGTCTGAAAAACTGTTTTTT
J gene: TRBJ1-4; V gene: TRBV6-5; clone size: -; D gene: -; CDR3 protein: CASSSGILERLFF; CDR3 DNA: TGTGCCAGCAGTTCGGGGATTCTGGAAAGACTGTTTTTT
J gene: TRBJ2-4; V gene: TRBV5-1; clone size: few; D gene: TRBD2; CDR3 protein: CASSSDNPGGIQYF; CDR3 DNA: TGCGCCAGCAGCTCGGACAACCCGGGAGGCATTCAGTACTTC
J gene: TRBJ2-3; V gene: TRBV3-1/TRBV3-2; clone size: -; D gene: TRBD2; CDR3 protein: CASRFQSSGLYTDTQYF; CDR3 DNA: TGTGCCAGCAGATTCCAATCTAGCGGACTTTACACAGATACGCAGTATTTT
J gene: TRBJ2-3; V gene: TRBV27; clone size: once; D gene: -; CDR3 protein: CASSLQGVGDTQYF; CDR3 DNA: TGTGCCAGCAGTTTACAAGGGGTAGGAGATACGCAGTATTTT
J gene: TRBJ2-2; V gene: TRBV7-9; clone size: once; D gene: TRBD1; CDR3 protein: CASSARGQDNTGELFF; CDR3 DNA: TGTGCCAGCAGCGCAAGGGGACAGGACAACACCGGGGAGCTGTTTTTT
J gene: TRBJ1-4; V gene: TRBV19; clone size: -; D gene: TRBD1; CDR3 protein: CASSATGTGYEKLFF; CDR3 DNA: TGTGCCAGTAGTGCGACCGGGACAGGGTATGAAAAACTGTTTTTT
J gene: TRBJ2-7; V gene: TRBV10-1; clone size: once; D gene: -; CDR3 protein: CASTPDSATYEQYF; CDR3 DNA: TGCGCCAGCACCCCGGACAGCGCTACCTACGAGCAGTACTTC
J gene: TRBJ1-1; V gene: TRBV10-3; clone size: -; D gene: TRBD1; CDR3 protein: CAISARGDTEAFF; CDR3 DNA: TGTGCCATCAGTGCCAGGGGGGACACTGAAGCTTTCTTT
J gene: TRBJ1-2; V gene: TRBV5-4; clone size: -; D gene: -; CDR3 protein: CASSPAGASGYTF; CDR3 DNA: TGTGCCAGCAGTCCGGCAGGGGCGAGTGGCTACACCTTC
J gene: TRBJ1-1; V gene: TRBV19; clone size: -; D gene: TRBD1; CDR3 protein: CASSIQGVLFEAFF; CDR3 DNA: TGTGCCAGTAGTATACAGGGGGTTCTCTTTGAAGCTTTCTTT
J gene: TRBJ2-7; V gene: TRBV7-2; clone size: -; D gene: TRBD2; CDR3 protein: CASSFLGLAWEQYF; CDR3 DNA: TGTGCCAGCAGCTTCCTAGGACTAGCGTGGGAGCAGTACTTC
J gene: TRBJ1-3; V gene: TRBV6-1; clone size: -; D gene: -; CDR3 protein: CASSEQTGFGNTIYF; CDR3 DNA: TGTGCCAGCAGTGAACAAACAGGGTTTGGAAACACCATATATTTT
J gene: TRBJ2-1; V gene: TRBV12-3/TRBV12-4; clone size: -; D gene: -; CDR3 protein: CASKTSSYNEQFF; CDR3 DNA: TGTGCCAGCAAAACGAGCTCCTACAATGAGCAGTTCTTC
J gene: TRBJ1-6; V gene: TRBV30; clone size: -; D gene: TRBD1; CDR3 protein: CAWISGGAEVKPLHF; CDR3 DNA: TGTGCCTGGATCTCAGGGGGCGCCGAGGTTAAACCCCTCCACTTT
J gene: TRBJ1-6; V gene: TRBV5-8; clone size: once; D gene: -; CDR3 protein: CASSLARGEVSPLHF; CDR3 DNA: TGTGCCAGCAGCTTGGCCCGGGGTGAGGTTTCACCCCTCCACTTT
J gene: TRBJ2-7; V gene: TRBV4-3; clone size: -; D gene: TRBD1; CDR3 protein: CASSQEYRGYEQYF; CDR3 DNA: TGCGCCAGCAGCCAAGAATACAGGGGTTACGAGCAGTACTTC
J gene: TRBJ1-2; V gene: TRBV6-5; clone size: -; D gene: TRBD1; CDR3 protein: CASMKDRGLGYTF; CDR3 DNA: TGTGCCAGCATGAAGGACAGGGGGCTCGGCTACACCTTC
J gene: TRBJ2-5; V gene: TRBV7-7; clone size: few; D gene: TRBD2; CDR3 protein: CASSPTSGEQETQYF; CDR3 DNA: TGTGCTAGCAGCCCGACTAGCGGGGAACAAGAGACCCAGTACTTC
J gene: TRBJ2-1; V gene: TRBV3-1/TRBV3-2; clone size: -; D gene: TRBD2; CDR3 protein: CASSQCSRAGGADNEQFF; CDR3 DNA: TGTGCCAGCAGCCAGTGCAGTCGAGCGGGGGGGGCGGACAATGAGCAGTTCTTC
J gene: TRBJ1-2; V gene: TRBV24-1; clone size: -; D gene: -; CDR3 protein: CATSDLPGWSYTF; CDR3 DNA: TGTGCCACCAGTGATTTGCCCGGGTGGAGCTACACCTTC
J gene: TRBJ2-7; V gene: TRBV19; clone size: -; D gene: TRBD2; CDR3 protein: CASSSQSRGGKQYF; CDR3 DNA: TGTGCCAGTTCGTCACAATCACGGGGGGGGAAGCAGTACTTC
J gene: TRBJ2-7; V gene: TRBV15; clone size: -; D gene: TRBD2; CDR3 protein: CATSSGGLAGLGDLYEQYF; CDR3 DNA: TGTGCCACCAGCAGCGGGGGACTAGCGGGACTGGGGGATTTGTACGAGCAGTACTTC
J gene: TRBJ1-1; V gene: TRBV7-6; clone size: -; D gene: TRBD1; CDR3 protein: CASSLSDRGTEAFF; CDR3 DNA: TGTGCCAGCAGCTTATCGGACAGGGGAACTGAAGCTTTCTTT
J gene: TRBJ2-6; V gene: TRBV27; clone size: -; D gene: -; CDR3 protein: CASSTGPVGGANVLTF; CDR3 DNA: TGTGCCAGCAGCACCGGTCCTGTTGGTGGGGCCAACGTCCTGACTTTC
J gene: TRBJ2-1; V gene: TRBV5-1; clone size: -; D gene: -; CDR3 protein: CASSLDSLGYNEQFF; CDR3 DNA: TGCGCCAGCAGCTTGGACAGCCTGGGCTACAATGAGCAGTTCTTC
J gene: TRBJ2-1; V gene: TRBV10-3; clone size: few; D gene: TRBD2; CDR3 protein: CASPGGLVNEQFF; CDR3 DNA: TGTGCATCGCCGGGGGGGCTAGTCAATGAGCAGTTCTTC
J gene: TRBJ1-2; V gene: TRBV11-2; clone size: -; D gene: -; CDR3 protein: CASSLGRWGQGRYGYTF; CDR3 DNA: TGTGCCAGCAGCTTAGGTCGGTGGGGCCAAGGTCGCTATGGCTACACCTTC
J gene: TRBJ1-6; V gene: TRBV9; clone size: -; D gene: -; CDR3 protein: CASSPAHRAPLHF; CDR3 DNA: TGTGCCAGCAGCCCAGCCCACAGGGCCCCCCTCCACTTT
J gene: TRBJ1-1; V gene: TRBV19; clone size: -; D gene: -; CDR3 protein: CASSMYGENTEAFF; CDR3 DNA: TGTGCCAGTAGTATGTACGGAGAGAACACTGAAGCTTTCTTT
J gene: TRBJ2-7; V gene: TRBV12-5; clone size: -; D gene: -; CDR3 protein: CASGLPSNEQYF; CDR3 DNA: TGTGCTAGTGGTTTGCCTAGTAACGAGCAGTACTTC
J gene: TRBJ2-7; V gene: TRBV20-1; clone size: -; D gene: -; CDR3 protein: CSAGEVSSYEQYF; CDR3 DNA: TGCAGTGCTGGTGAGGTCAGCTCCTACGAGCAGTACTTC
J gene: TRBJ1-1; V gene: TRBV4-1; clone size: -; D gene: TRBD1; CDR3 protein: CASSQDGRGVTEAFF; CDR3 DNA: TGCGCCAGCAGCCAAGACGGCAGGGGGGTTACTGAAGCTTTCTTT
J gene: TRBJ2-1; V gene: TRBV10-3; clone size: -; D gene: -; CDR3 protein: CAISESKGGRNEQFF; CDR3 DNA: TGTGCCATCAGTGAGTCTAAAGGAGGACGGAATGAGCAGTTCTTC